This entry lists 17 T cell receptor beta chains sequenced from one sample in a study of shared clonotypes between healthy human individuals (dated by TCRdb to between 2020 and 2021). Library preparation employed the immunoSEQ multiplex PCR assay. In its TCRdb copy, this immuneACCESS table keeps in-frame sequences only and misses some clones. Where compared with another copy, unresolved V genes explain less than half of these, and the others have no known cause. The sample table contains around 510,000 clones; only one count was recorded for around 96% of them. 0.05% to 0.08% of the sample belongs to the ten largest clones. The sequencing input was naive CD4+ T cells sorted from blood. The label giving this sample's cell subset or site can be read as: CD45RA+ positively selected. These receptors were obtained from a woman younger than 45 in good health.

The V call is TRBV29-1, the J call TRBJ2-1, with 11 bases fitting TRBD2. This CDR3 has 19 residues. V was pared by 7 bases and J by 0 bases, with 17 bases of the junction left unmatched. Germline V gives CDR1 SQVTM, CDR2 ANQGSEA. CDR3 amino acids: CSATRGLAGGRSSYNEQFF. The DNA of the CDR3 is TGCAGCGCAACACGGGGGCTAGCGGGAGGACGGAGCTCCTACAATGAGCAGTTCTTC.

This chain joins TRBV5-5 and TRBJ2-2; D remains unclear. CDR1 and CDR2 from the germline V gene are SGHKS and YYEKEE (reference sequence). The CDR3 is 12 amino acids. Trimming took off 0 bases at V and 6 bases at J, with 3 bases between the two ends. CDR3 coding DNA: TGTGCCAGCAGCTTGGCAGCCGGGGAGCTGTTTTTT. As protein: CASSLAAGELFF.

In this sample, this clone turned up a few times. This chain links TRBV6-5 with TRBJ1-3, with 10 nucleotides matching TRBD1. J lost 5 bases, V lost 6 bases, and 4 bases had no gene match. CDR3 length: 14 amino acids. Germline V gives CDR1 MNHEY, CDR2 SVGAGI. The CDR3 loop reads CASSQDRGRNTIYF. CDR3 sequence (DNA): TGTGCCAGCAGCCAAGACAGGGGGCGAAACACCATATATTTT.

This clone was observed once. This rearrangement joins TRBV27 to TRBJ2-6; D not resolved. Germline V CDR1 and CDR2: MNHEY, SMNVEV (reference sequence). V was cut by 6 bases and J by 1 base, with 4 bases left in between. The CDR3 covers 13 residues. The CDR3 is CASRESGANVLTF. In DNA, the CDR3 is TGTGCCAGCAGGGAGTCTGGGGCCAACGTCCTGACTTTC.

The chain links TRBV7-8 to TRBJ2-1; TRBD2 might be the D (6 bases). CDR3 size: 13 residues. Germline CDR1 SGHVS, CDR2 FQNEAQ. V dropped 2 bases and J dropped 6 bases, with 8 bases sitting between them. The CDR3 DNA reads TGTGCCAGCAGCTTAAGGGGAGGCAATGAGCAGTTCTTC. Its protein product is CASSLRGGNEQFF.

This clone was seen a single time. The chain employs TRBV27 and TRBJ1-6, with D tentatively TRBD1 (5 bases). The CDR3 runs 13 residues. V gave up 5 bases and J gave up 14 bases, with 16 bases separating them. Germline V lookup: CDR1 MNHEY, CDR2 SMNVEV (reference sequence). CDR3 sequence reads: CASSPGRVKSLHF. As DNA, the CDR3 is TGTGCCAGCAGTCCGGGCAGGGTCAAGTCCCTCCACTTT.

V usage is TRBV7-2 and J usage is TRBJ2-7; D gene ambiguous. The V end was cut by 0 bases, the J end by 2 bases, with 8 bases between. From germline, CDR1 is SGHTA and CDR2 FQGNSA. The CDR3 is made up of 14 amino acids. The CDR3 DNA follows: TGTGCCAGCAGCTTAGCAGGCGGAACCTACGAGCAGTACTTC. This sequence encodes CASSLAGGTYEQYF. The variable domain in full, completed from reference TRBV7-2 and TRBJ2-7, reads GAGVSQSPSNKVTEKGKDVELRCDPISGHTALYWYRQSLGQGLEFLIYFQGNSAPDKSGLPSDRFSAERTGGSVSTLTIQRTQQEDSAVYLCASSLAGGTYEQYFGPGTRLTVT.

The chain employs TRBV4-2 and TRBJ2-1; D unresolved. Germline V gene sequence: CDR1 LGHNA, CDR2 YNFKEQ. There are 16 residues in the CDR3. The V and J ends lost 0 bases and 0 bases respectively, with 9 bases between them. CDR3 sequence reads: CASSQDRHISYNEQFF. CDR3 nucleotides: TGTGCCAGCAGCCAAGATCGGCACATCTCCTACAATGAGCAGTTCTTC.

The rearrangement joins TRBV5-4 to TRBJ2-5; 11 bases agree with TRBD2. The J call may be in error: the DNA end matches TRBJ2-7 better. CDR3 size: 16 residues. CDR1 SGHNT and CDR2 YYREEE come from the germline V gene (reference sequence). In DNA form, the CDR3 reads TGTGCCAGCAGCCCGGGACTAGCGGAGTCAGCGTACGAGCAGTACTTC. It translates to CASSPGLAESAYEQYF.

This chain links TRBV5-1 with TRBJ2-2; 8 nucleotides align to TRBD1. The CDR3 runs 15 residues. With 7 bases clipped from V and 5 bases from J, the junction kept 10 bases outside the gene matches. CDR1 and CDR2 from the germline V gene are SGHRS and YFSETQ. CDR3 sequence (DNA): TGCGCCAGCCGGAGTCGGACAGGGATAACCGGGGAGCTGTTTTTT. This translates into CASRSRTGITGELFF.

This chain uses TRBV25-1 with TRBJ1-4, with 8 bases lining up with TRBD1. With V trimmed by 5 bases and J by 6 bases, 11 bases remained unmatched. This CDR3 has 16 amino acids. From germline, CDR1 is MGHDK and CDR2 SYGVNS. The CDR3, as DNA: TGTGCCAGCAGTTATACAGGGGGGTTGGCAGATGAAAAACTGTTTTTT. Translated: CASSYTGGLADEKLFF.

The CDR3 coding sequence is TGCAGCGTCACGCACCGGGACAGGGGGCTAGATGAGCAGTTCTTC. It codes for CSVTHRDRGLDEQFF. This chain connects TRBV29-1 to TRBJ2-1; 12 bases are a match to TRBD1. CDR1 and CDR2 (germline): SQVTM, ANQGSEA. The junction had 11 bases not matched to a gene; V was cut back by 6 bases and J by 8 bases. This CDR3 contains 15 residues.

V and J are TRBV5-3 and TRBJ2-7; 13 positions agree with TRBD2. TRBV5-3 is labeled an ORF, and its function is uncertain. The V gene end was trimmed by 4 bases and the J gene end by 1 base; junction bases not matched to a gene: 5. The CDR3 has 16 residues. The CDR3 protein is CARSLGLAGESYEQYF. The DNA for the CDR3 is TGTGCCAGAAGCCTCGGACTAGCGGGAGAGTCCTACGAGCAGTACTTC.

This clone came up once. The V and J genes are TRBV29-1 and TRBJ2-5; D ambiguous. Germline V gives CDR1 SQVTM, CDR2 ANQGSEA. The CDR3 length is 12 residues. V lost 2 bases and J 7 bases, leaving 11 bases between the germline ends. The CDR3 region has the DNA TGCAGCGTTGAATCAGCGACGGCGACCCAGTACTTC. It is translated as CSVESATATQYF.

V is TRBV5-4 and J is TRBJ2-2; the D is unclear. There are 15 residues in the CDR3. CDR1 is SGHNT and CDR2 is YYREEE in the germline V gene (reference sequence). V was trimmed by 0 bases and J by 2 bases, leaving 8 bases between them. CDR3 sequence: CASSLDSLNTGELFF. The CDR3 nucleotides are TGTGCCAGCAGCTTGGACTCCCTAAACACCGGGGAGCTGTTTTTT.

The chain employs TRBV19 and TRBJ1-3, with no clear D. The CDR3 consists of 15 residues. From germline, CDR1 is LNHDA and CDR2 SQIVND (reference sequence). Trimming took 3 bases from V and 6 from J, leaving 15 bases between them. CDR3 residues: CASSIPWGRENTIYF. The CDR3 DNA is TGTGCCAGTAGTATCCCGTGGGGAAGAGAAAACACCATATATTTT.

In nucleotides, the CDR3 is TGTGCCAGCAGCCTCGGGGGTAGCGGGACTCAGACCCAGTACTTC. This translates into CASSLGGSGTQTQYF. This chain joins TRBV5-4 and TRBJ2-5, with 8 bases aligning to TRBD2. This CDR3 contains 15 residues. V was clipped by 4 bases and J by 6 bases; unmatched bases: 11. Germline V CDR1 and CDR2: SGHNT, YYREEE (reference sequence).